Described below is a single T cell receptor (beta chain) sequence and its context. This entry is derived from a study of T-cell reconstitution after alpha-beta-depleted transplantation in children. V lost 2 bases and J lost 7; bases outside the gene matches: 3. The length of the CDR3 is 14 residues. The germline gives CDR1 SNHLY, CDR2 FYNNEI. It was with unique molecular identifiers that the TCRbeta library was prepared. Each CDR3 protein is one row after TCRdb ran MiXCR on the PCR reads. The sample contains a few hundred thousand distinct CDR3 sequences, about 9.3% of which appear only once. This sequence joins TRBV2 and TRBJ1-4, with 8 bases matching TRBD1. The source was PBMCs from the stem cell graft donor, collected from the stem cell graft. The TCR originated in a human donor who donated a stem cell graft to a child with acute lymphoblastic leukemia. As DNA, the CDR3 is TGTGCCAGCAGTGAACTAACAGGGGGTGAAAAACTGTTTTTT. Protein product: CASSELTGGEKLFF. Based on the CDR3 plus reference TRBV2 and TRBJ1-4, the full variable domain is EPEVTQTPSHQVTQMGQEVILRCVPISNHLYFYWYRQILGQKVEFLVSFYNNEISEKSEIFDDQFSVERPDGSNFTLKIRSTKLEDSAMYFCASSELTGGEKLFFGSGTQLSVL.